Presented here are 14 T cell receptor beta chains from one specimen sequenced in a study of T cells after yellow fever vaccination. A single record per CDR3 protein comes from TCRdb applying MiXCR to the 5' RACE reads. The table has approximately 160,000 distinct CDR3 sequences, approximately 6.2% seen once. This specimen was CD4+ T cells sorted from PBMCs, taken on the day of the first yellow fever vaccination. All receptors come from a man younger than 30 who received the YFV17D yellow fever vaccine.

The chain links TRBV6-5 to TRBJ1-1; weak D call: TRBD1 (5 bases). The CDR3 extends over 17 amino acids. Germline lookup yields CDR1 MNHEY and CDR2 SVGAGI. The V gene lost 8 bases and the J gene lost 0 bases, with 22 bases spanning the gap. CDR3 DNA sequence: TGTGCCAGCGTCCGAAGCCTGACAGCCCTCATGAACACTGAAGCTTTCTTT. Its translation: CASVRSLTALMNTEAFF.

This clonotype was recorded many times. The J gene is TRBJ2-3, the V gene TRBV7-2; 10 nucleotides line up with TRBD1. This CDR3 has 15 amino acids. V was pared by 5 bases and J by 3 bases, with 5 bases of the junction left unmatched. Germline CDR1 SGHTA, CDR2 FQGNSA. This CDR3 is CASSRSGQGTDTQYF. The DNA of the CDR3 is TGTGCCAGCAGCCGATCGGGACAGGGGACAGATACGCAGTATTTT.

This chain joins TRBV7-8 and TRBJ1-5; the D gene is possibly TRBD1 (5 bases). The CDR3 is made up of 14 amino acids. V was pared by 7 bases and J by 0 bases, with 10 bases between. Germline loops: CDR1 SGHVS, CDR2 FQNEAQ. The DNA for the CDR3 is TGTGCCAGCATCCCAGGGCTTAGCAATCAGCCCCAGCATTTT. It encodes CASIPGLSNQPQHF.

This clonotype was seen only a few times. The DNA for the CDR3 is TGTGCCAGCAGCTTGGGAACGGGGGCGCTCAGTTCCTCACCCCTCCACTTT. Protein sequence: CASSLGTGALSSSPLHF. The V call is TRBV5-6, the J call TRBJ1-6; a possible D gene is TRBD1 (6 bases). V lost 0 bases and J 10 bases, leaving 20 bases between the germline ends. The CDR3 contains 17 residues. Germline lookup yields CDR1 SGHDT and CDR2 YYEEEE.

The chain combines TRBV10-3 with TRBJ2-7; D may match TRBD1 or TRBD2 (5 bases each). Trimming pared 3 bases from V and 0 bases from J, leaving 6 bases between. CDR1 and CDR2 (germline): ENHRY, SYGVKD. The CDR3 length is 13 residues. The CDR3 DNA sequence: TGTGCCATCAGTGACGGGACCTCCTACGAGCAGTACGTC. This translates into CAISDGTSYEQYV.

This clonotype has a count of ten or more. The chain joins TRBV11-2 to TRBJ2-3; 7 positions match TRBD1. The length of the CDR3 is 15 residues. V lost 2 bases to trimming and J lost 4 bases; unmatched junction nucleotides: 6. Germline-derived CDR1 and CDR2 are SGHAT and FQNNGV. The CDR3 nucleotides are TGTGCCAGCAGCTTACCCGGGACAGCTTCAGATACGCAGTATTTT. This sequence encodes CASSLPGTASDTQYF.

This clonotype was seen many times. This sequence joins TRBV12-3 or TRBV12-4 and TRBJ1-1; D gene uncertain. V lost 4 bases, J lost 5 bases, and 14 bases lay in between. The CDR3 consists of 14 residues. The CDR3 region has the DNA TGTGCCAGCAGTTCACCCCCCGGTGGGACTGAAGCTTTCTTT. The encoded protein is CASSSPPGGTEAFF.

Many counts were recorded for this clonotype. The rearrangement uses TRBV20-1 and TRBJ2-7; D call uncertain. The CDR3 is 14 amino acids. Trimming shortened V by 6 bases and J by 4 bases, and 19 bases separated the two germline ends. Germline V gene data show CDR1 as DFQATT and CDR2 as SNEGSKA (reference sequence). CDR3 DNA sequence: TGCAGTGCGCCCCACCCCGGGTCTGTATACGAGCAGTACTTC. Amino acids: CSAPHPGSVYEQYF.

At least ten counts were recorded for this clonotype. V is TRBV12-3 or TRBV12-4 and J is TRBJ1-2, with D perhaps matching TRBD1 (5 bases). V was cut by 4 bases and J by 7 bases, with 7 bases left in between. The CDR3 runs 11 residues. The CDR3 DNA follows: TGTGCCAGCAGTTCAGGGAGTGGCTACACCTTC. This encodes CASSSGSGYTF.

This clonotype was seen many times. The chain employs TRBV6-2 or TRBV6-3 and TRBJ2-1; perhaps TRBD1 as D (6 bases). Trimming left V 4 bases short and J 0 bases short, with 16 bases between. Germline loops: CDR1 MNHEY, CDR2 SVGEGT. This CDR3 contains 17 residues. CDR3 DNA: TGTGCCAGCAGTTCTAACAGGGATGCTATCTCCTACAATGAGCAGTTCTTC. Amino acid sequence: CASSSNRDAISYNEQFF.

This clonotype showed up many times. The chain links TRBV2 to TRBJ2-5; TRBD1 is a possible D gene (7 bases). Germline V gene data show CDR1 as SNHLY and CDR2 as FYNNEI. This CDR3 has 12 amino acids. CDR3 DNA sequence: TGTGCGGCCAGGGGGGATCAAGAGACCCAGTACTTC. Translation: CAARGDQETQYF.

V gene TRBV5-1 combines with J gene TRBJ2-3, with D possibly matching TRBD2 (5 bases). V was shortened by 1 base and J by 2 bases, with 11 bases between the two germline ends. The CDR3 totals 15 residues. CDR1 SGHRS and CDR2 YFSETQ come from the germline V gene. The CDR3 here is CASSLTAGLTDTQYF. The CDR3 region has the DNA TGCGCCAGCAGCTTGACGGCGGGTCTCACAGATACGCAGTATTTT.

V gene TRBV5-1 combines with J gene TRBJ2-1; 12 bases are shared with TRBD2. Germline V gene sequence: CDR1 SGHRS, CDR2 YFSETQ. There are 17 residues in the CDR3. With V trimmed by 0 bases and J by 4 bases, 5 bases remained unmatched. As DNA, the CDR3 is TGCGCCAGCAGCTTGGTCACGGGGACTAGCGGGTACAATGAGCAGTTCTTC. It is translated as CASSLVTGTSGYNEQFF.

V gene TRBV20-1 combines with J gene TRBJ1-6; D perhaps matches TRBD1 (6 bases). Trimming left V 3 bases short and J 7 bases short, with 10 bases between. The CDR3 covers 13 residues. CDR1 is DFQATT, CDR2 SNEGSKA, per germline (reference sequence). CDR3 sequence reads: CSASGQQNSPLHF. The CDR3 DNA sequence: TGCAGTGCTAGTGGACAGCAGAATTCACCCCTCCACTTT.